The 2 T cell receptor beta chains in this list originate from one sample, sequenced in a study of T cells in Graves' hyperthyroidism and ophthalmopathy. TCR beta CDR3 regions were amplified from RNA transcripts. First-round RT-PCR with HTBI primers amplified the TCR CDR3 region. TCRdb re-called the multiplex PCR reads through MiXCR, storing one row per CDR3 protein. The table includes some 210,000 distinct CDR3 sequences, roughly 18% detected once. Material for sequencing was blood. The receptors here all came from a man aged 45-65 years with Graves' hyperthyroidism.

This clonotype was counted a few times. This chain connects TRBV11-2 to TRBJ2-7, with D perhaps TRBD1 or TRBD2 (7 bases each). With 5 bases removed from V and 7 bases from J, the gap between germline ends came to 15 bases. CDR3 length equals 13 residues. Germline CDR1 and CDR2: SGHAT and FQNNGV. The CDR3 is CASSQGGAGEQYF. The CDR3 DNA sequence: TGTGCCAGCAGCCAGGGGGGGGCGGGGGAGCAGTACTTC.

This clonotype has ten or more counts. The gene calls are TRBV28 and TRBJ2-5, with TRBD1 matching over 7 bases. Germline trimming cut 3 bases from V and 5 bases from J; bases unmatched to any gene: 21. Germline-derived CDR1 and CDR2 are MDHEN and SYDVKM. CDR3 length: 19 residues. DNA of the CDR3: TGTGCCAGCAGTTTTTTTCGGCGGTTGAGGCAGGGGGTGCGGGAGACCCAGTACTTC. The encoded protein is CASSFFRRLRQGVRETQYF.